This TCR beta chain was sequenced during a study of T cell repertoires in cytomegalovirus infection. About the study: HLA-B-restricted CMV epitopes that are well studied were used alongside recently identified HLA-C-restricted ones.

Study-level points and caveats: People with CMV and the relevant HLA were identified by cumulative public TCR beta family frequency. HLA-C-restricted CMV-specific TCR beta clonotypes prevailed in the ex vivo response.

TCRdb recomputed calls from the reads with MiXCR, one row per CDR3 protein. In the table there are 700,000 to 850,000 distinct CDR3 sequences, approximately 32% of which are singletons. Remarks on this clonotype: Antigen specificity is unknown.

This sequence originates from a human donor in good health (CMV status not recorded). Some clones in this sample may be carry-over from other donors' samples. Sample: cultured CD8+ T cells from PBMCs, taken from culture after CMV antigen stimulation.

The CDR3 loop is CASSFLQDGPEAFF. The CDR3 region has the DNA TGTGCCAGCAGCTTCCTACAGGACGGTCCTGAAGCTTTCTTT. This chain joins TRBV7-9 and TRBJ1-1; perhaps TRBD1 as D (5 bases). Germline values: CDR1 SEHNR, CDR2 FQNEAQ (reference sequence). This CDR3 is built from 14 residues. Between the trimmed V and J ends, which lost 3 bases and 6 bases, there was a span of 14 bases.